Shown below are 26 T cell receptor beta chains from a single sample sequenced in a study of T cells after yellow fever vaccination. MiXCR, applied by TCRdb to the 5' RACE reads, yields one record per CDR3 protein. The sample gives approximately 330,000 distinct CDR3 sequences, roughly 4.3% of which show up once; around 23% is in the top ten. The sequences come from PBMCs, collected 5 days after the yellow fever booster vaccination. These receptors all stem from a man younger than 35 who received the YFV17D yellow fever vaccine.

This clonotype was counted at least ten times. The V call is TRBV12-3 or TRBV12-4, the J call TRBJ1-1, with 7 nucleotides matching TRBD1. The CDR3 extends over 14 amino acids. The trim removed 5 bases at V and 0 bases at J, leaving 3 bases unmatched. The CDR3 region is CASSTQGVNTEAFF. For the CDR3, the DNA is TGTGCCAGCAGTACTCAGGGGGTGAACACTGAAGCTTTCTTT.

This clonotype appeared a few times. V is TRBV6-2 or TRBV6-3 and J is TRBJ2-7, with D possibly being TRBD1 (5 bases). The CDR3 extends over 11 amino acids. Germline V gene sequence: CDR1 MNHEY, CDR2 SVGEGT. The CDR3 sequence is CASSSPGKIHV. CDR3 bases: TGTGCCAGCAGTTCCCCAGGGAAAATCCACGTC.

This clonotype came up a few times. The chain joins TRBV6-4 to TRBJ2-3, with 8 positions matching TRBD2. The germline CDR1 and CDR2 sequences are MRHNA and SNTAGT. The CDR3 sequence is 16 residues long. J was trimmed by 3 bases and V by 3 bases; bases with no gene match: 8. CDR3 protein: CASSEMGSGGTDTQYF. In DNA, the CDR3 is TGTGCCAGCAGTGAAATGGGAAGCGGGGGTACAGATACGCAGTATTTT.

In this sample, this clonotype turned up a few times. The V call is TRBV7-8, the J call TRBJ1-1; D unclear. The germline V gene has CDR1 SGHVS and CDR2 FQNEAQ. The CDR3 loop spans 14 amino acids. V was trimmed by 0 bases and J by 1 base, leaving 6 bases between them. The CDR3 nucleotides are TGTGCCAGCAGCTTAGCAGCAGGGAACACTGAAGCTTTCTTT. This gives the protein CASSLAAGNTEAFF.

This clonotype has at least ten counts. This rearrangement joins TRBV20-1 to TRBJ2-5; D unresolved. The ends were cut back, 3 bases at V and 0 bases at J, with 8 bases in the middle. There are 13 residues in the CDR3. Germline V CDR1 and CDR2: DFQATT, SNEGSKA (reference sequence). CDR3 in amino acids: CSASLGYQETQYF. CDR3 DNA sequence: TGCAGTGCTAGTCTCGGGTACCAAGAGACCCAGTACTTC.

The rearrangement links TRBV20-1 to TRBJ1-2; D is ambiguous. The CDR3 length is 12 residues. V was trimmed by 3 bases and J by 8 bases, leaving 13 bases between them. Germline-derived CDR1 and CDR2 are DFQATT and SNEGSKA (reference sequence). CDR3 in amino acids: CSASGGLHGYTF. Here the CDR3 DNA reads TGCAGTGCTAGTGGCGGTCTTCACGGCTACACCTTC.

This clonotype came up a few times. V usage is TRBV27 and J usage is TRBJ2-7; the match to TRBD1 covers 9 bases. The CDR3 totals 15 residues. V shed 0 bases and J 3 bases; nucleotides not matched to a gene: 3. Germline-derived CDR1 and CDR2 are MNHEY and SMNVEV (reference sequence). The CDR3 sequence is CASSLSWGQGYEQYF. In DNA, the CDR3 is TGTGCCAGCAGTTTATCCTGGGGACAGGGCTACGAGCAGTACTTC.

This clonotype has only a few counts. This sequence joins TRBV18 and TRBJ1-4; 8 bases map to TRBD1. The CDR3 spans 13 residues. Germline CDR1 and CDR2: KGHSH and LQKENI. The V and J ends lost 3 bases and 13 bases, in that order; junction bases with no gene match: 7. CDR3 DNA sequence: TGTGCCAGCTCACCGGACAGGGCCACCGGACTGTTTTTT. Residues: CASSPDRATGLFF.

The V and J genes are TRBV11-2 and TRBJ2-1, with 8 bases that match TRBD1. Trimming cost V 5 bases and J 7 bases; bases outside gene matches: 10. CDR3 size: 15 residues. From germline, CDR1 is SGHAT and CDR2 FQNNGV. The CDR3 DNA is TGTGCCAGCAGCCTCGTCCAGGGGGCAGAAAATGAGCAGTTCTTC. Residues: CASSLVQGAENEQFF.

The V call is TRBV7-2, the J call TRBJ2-1; 8 positions match TRBD2. Germline V CDR1 and CDR2: SGHTA, FQGNSA. The trim removed 5 bases at V and 9 bases at J, leaving 15 bases unmatched. The CDR3 has 16 amino acids. The CDR3: CASSPLGTGGWGEQFF. CDR3 nucleotides: TGTGCCAGCAGCCCCCTGGGGACGGGGGGGTGGGGTGAGCAGTTCTTC.

The sample holds a few counts of this clonotype. V usage is TRBV29-1 and J usage is TRBJ1-1; D is uncertain. The germline V and J ends were trimmed by 4 bases and 1 base, with 13 bases remaining between them. The length of the CDR3 is 14 residues. Germline CDR1 is SQVTM and CDR2 is ANQGSEA. The CDR3 DNA is TGCAGCGTTGGAAAGAGAGTCTCGAACACTGAAGCTTTCTTT. Protein: CSVGKRVSNTEAFF.

The sample holds a few counts of this clonotype. The chain is built from TRBV9 and TRBJ1-1; D gene unclear. The CDR3 loop spans 14 amino acids. The V gene lost 0 bases and the J gene lost 3 bases, with 9 bases spanning the gap. CDR1 and CDR2 from the germline V gene are SGDLS and YYNGEE. DNA for the CDR3: TGTGCCAGCAGCGTAGAGTTAGGTGACACTGAAGCTTTCTTT. Translating it yields CASSVELGDTEAFF.

As to this clonotype: This sequence may be a read error, since a much larger clone differs from it by one base. V gene TRBV12-3 or TRBV12-4 combines with J gene TRBJ1-6; tentative D call: TRBD1 (6 bases). CDR3 length: 14 amino acids. CDR3: CASCLGGDHSPLHF. The CDR3 DNA reads TGTGCCAGCTGTTTAGGGGGAGATCATTCACCCCTCCACTTT.

In its sample, this clonotype was seen many times. The J gene is TRBJ1-5, the V gene TRBV7-2, with a possible D match to TRBD1 (6 bases). Deletions cut 0 bases from V and 4 bases from J, with 16 bases between. Per germline, CDR1 SGHTA and CDR2 FQGNSA. This CDR3 spans 17 amino acids. The CDR3 region has the DNA TGTGCCAGCAGCTTAGCGCTGGGAGGGGGGCGAAATCAGCCCCAGCATTTT. This codes for CASSLALGGGRNQPQHF.

This clonotype was recorded many times. V usage is TRBV12-3 or TRBV12-4 and J usage is TRBJ2-4; D might be TRBD1 (6 bases). The CDR3 extends over 17 amino acids. The ends were cut back, 2 bases at V and 6 bases at J, with 20 bases in the middle. The CDR3 DNA reads TGTGCCAGCAGTTTACGGTTGACAGGATTGGTTCGAAACATTCAGTACTTC. Its protein is CASSLRLTGLVRNIQYF.

This chain links TRBV4-3 with TRBJ1-2; 7 positions agree with TRBD1. Unmatched junction bases numbered 13, after V lost 1 base and J lost 5 bases. The germline gives CDR1 LGHNA, CDR2 YSLEER. The CDR3 totals 17 residues. In DNA, the CDR3 is TGCGCCAGCAGCCAAGCCCTAACCGACAGGGCTCCTTATGGCTACACCTTC. This gives the protein CASSQALTDRAPYGYTF.

The genes are TRBV6-5 and TRBJ1-1; D is possibly TRBD1 (5 bases). The V and J ends lost 6 bases and 4 bases respectively, with 18 bases between them. Germline V gene data show CDR1 as MNHEY and CDR2 as SVGAGI. This CDR3 comprises 15 residues. The chain's CDR3 is CASRRTLSRGTEAFF. In DNA form, the CDR3 reads TGTGCCAGCAGAAGGACCCTTTCGAGGGGCACTGAAGCTTTCTTT.

This clonotype was picked up a small number of times. This chain's CDR3 is CASSFPHSYEQYV. The CDR3 bases are TGTGCCAGCAGTTTCCCACACTCCTACGAGCAGTACGTC. The J gene is TRBJ2-7, the V gene TRBV28; no firm D call. The length of the CDR3 is 13 residues. V was cut by 3 bases and J by 0 bases, with 6 bases left in between. Per the germline V gene, CDR1 is MDHEN and CDR2 is SYDVKM.

In this sample, this clonotype turned up a few times. The chain joins TRBV29-1 to TRBJ2-1; 10 bases match TRBD2. The CDR3 contains 15 residues. The V segment lost 7 bases and the J segment 8 bases; nucleotides outside the gene matches: 14. Germline V gene data show CDR1 as SQVTM and CDR2 as ANQGSEA. The CDR3 sequence is CSGALAGGFLHEQFF. The DNA for the CDR3 is TGCAGCGGTGCCTTAGCGGGGGGTTTTTTACATGAGCAGTTCTTC.

The chain joins TRBV7-9 to TRBJ2-1; TRBD2 matches at 11 bases. V gave up 1 base and J gave up 0 bases; unmatched junction bases: 11. The CDR3 covers 20 residues. In germline, CDR1 is SEHNR, CDR2 FQNEAQ (reference sequence). The CDR3 nucleotides are TGTGCCAGCAGCTTAGGTTTTCTAGCGGGGGGTCCCAGCTCCTACAATGAGCAGTTCTTC. It is translated as CASSLGFLAGGPSSYNEQFF.

The chain couples TRBV6-5 to TRBJ1-6, with D hard to call. Deletions cut 3 bases from V and 0 bases from J, with 9 bases between. Germline V CDR1 and CDR2: MNHEY, SVGAGI. The CDR3 is 16 residues long. CDR3 sequence (DNA): TGTGCCAGCAGTTATCTAAGGGTCTCCTATAATTCACCCCTCCACTTT. It specifies CASSYLRVSYNSPLHF.

At least ten counts were recorded for this clonotype. V is TRBV5-1 and J is TRBJ1-2; no clear D. CDR1 and CDR2 from the germline V gene are SGHRS and YFSETQ. V was clipped by 0 bases and J by 5 bases, with 14 bases between them. The CDR3 is 15 residues long. This CDR3 reads CASSLEDPRIYGYTF. The CDR3 DNA is TGCGCCAGCAGCTTGGAAGACCCCAGGATTTATGGCTACACCTTC. Drawing the rest from reference TRBV5-1 and TRBJ1-2, the complete variable domain is KAGVTQTPRYLIKTRGQQVTLSCSPISGHRSVSWYQQTPGQGLQFLFEYFSETQRNKGNFPGRFSGRQFSNSRSEMNVSTLELGDSALYLCASSLEDPRIYGYTFGSGTRLTVV.

The table lists this clonotype with many counts. J is TRBJ1-5 and V is TRBV20-1, with 7 bases identical to TRBD1. Per the germline V gene, CDR1 is DFQATT and CDR2 is SNEGSKA (reference sequence). The ends lost 5 bases at V and 11 bases at J; junction bases unmatched: 12. This CDR3 has 13 residues. The CDR3 DNA sequence: TGCAGTGCTTACAGGGGCCGGGAGTCAGCCCAGCATTTT. It specifies CSAYRGRESAQHF.

This clonotype was observed a few times. One end of the junction does not line up with germline, which may come from a read error. The J gene is TRBJ2-3, the V gene TRBV5-1; D call uncertain. Germline assignment: CDR1 SGHRS and CDR2 YFSETQ. The CDR3 is 14 amino acids. CDR3 nucleotides: TGCGCCGGCAGGCCCTACCCAGGCACAGATACGCAGTATTTT. This translates into CAGRPYPGTDTQYF.

This clonotype came up many times. The CDR3 sequence: CASTTGMNTEAFF. DNA for the CDR3: TGTGCCAGCACCACAGGCATGAACACTGAAGCTTTCTTT. The chain is built from TRBV5-6 and TRBJ1-1; D perhaps matches TRBD1 (5 bases). The V gene's germline CDR1 is SGHDT and CDR2 YYEEEE. The CDR3 loop spans 13 amino acids. V was clipped by 6 bases and J by 0 bases, with 9 bases between them.

This clonotype has at least ten counts. This rearrangement joins TRBV12-3 or TRBV12-4 to TRBJ1-1; maybe TRBD1 (5 bases). Trimming took 3 bases from V and 5 from J, leaving 10 bases between them. This CDR3 is 13 amino acids long. The CDR3 sequence is CASSFSRGTEAFF. Here the CDR3 DNA reads TGTGCCAGCAGTTTTTCTCGGGGGACTGAAGCTTTCTTT.